Listed below are T cell receptor beta chains from one sample, sequenced in a study of blood T cell repertoires in COVID-19. Produced via immunoSEQ multiplex PCR; TCRdb's table is partial and in-frame only. The profile shows approximately 270,000 clones, around nine tenths of them singletons. Sequencing input: peripheral blood. These receptors all come from a man in his forties or fifties with active or convalescent COVID-19. CDR3s include the opening cysteine and the closing phenylalanine or tryptophan. The D gene is left open where the match is weak. Clone size, where shown, is once, few, many, or a class for clones that have expanded.

v_call,j_call,d_call,clone_size,cdr3_aa,cdr3_nt
TRBV5-6,TRBJ1-1,TRBD1,-,CASSLRDREYTEAFF,TGTGCCAGCAGCCTGAGGGACAGGGAGTACACTGAAGCTTTCTTT
TRBV27,TRBJ2-7,TRBD2,-,CASRISGNGNEQYF,TGTGCCAGCAGGATTAGCGGGAACGGGAACGAGCAGTACTTC
TRBV5-4,TRBJ2-3,-,-,CASSPRGAGTRTDTQYF,TGTGCCAGCAGCCCACGAGGGGCGGGAACACGCACAGATACGCAGTATTTT
TRBV28,TRBJ2-3,-,-,CAGGTPSGTDTQYF,TGTGCCGGTGGGACTCCCTCAGGCACAGATACGCAGTATTTT
TRBV5-1,TRBJ2-7,TRBD1,-,CASSFGTVALSGGYEQYF,TGCGCCAGCAGCTTTGGGACGGTTGCACTCTCAGGGGGTTACGAGCAGTACTTC
TRBV4-1,TRBJ1-1,-,-,CASSQTYRVLNTEAFF,TGCGCCAGCAGCCAGACCTACAGGGTCCTGAACACTGAAGCTTTCTTT
TRBV12-5,TRBJ1-2,-,-,CASGPEEYYGYTF,TGTGCTAGTGGCCCCGAGGAGTACTATGGCTACACCTTC
TRBV24-1,TRBJ2-3,TRBD1,-,CATGTVTDTQYF,TGTGCCACAGGGACAGTCACAGATACGCAGTATTTT
TRBV2,TRBJ2-1,TRBD2,once,CASFRAGAGDEQFF,TGTGCCAGCTTTCGAGCGGGAGCCGGCGATGAGCAGTTCTTC
TRBV9,TRBJ1-3,TRBD1,-,CASSVGTESGNTIYF,TGTGCCAGCAGCGTTGGGACAGAATCCGGAAACACCATATATTTT
TRBV18,TRBJ2-5,TRBD1,-,CASSPRDRRKETQYF,TGTGCCAGCTCACCACGGGACAGGAGAAAAGAGACCCAGTACTTC
TRBV27,TRBJ1-1,TRBD1,-,CASSSRRQGLTSDTEAFF,TGTGCCAGCAGTTCCCGTCGACAGGGATTGACGTCGGACACTGAAGCTTTCTTT
TRBV19,TRBJ1-4,-,-,CASSINPGATNEKLFF,TGTGCCAGTAGTATAAATCCCGGGGCAACTAATGAAAAACTGTTTTTT
TRBV6-5,TRBJ1-6,-,once,CASSSVGGVNSPLHF,TGTGCCAGCAGTTCCGTAGGGGGAGTCAATTCACCCCTCCACTTT
TRBV28,TRBJ1-1,-,-,CASNANRAEAFF,TGTGCCAGCAACGCCAACAGGGCTGAAGCTTTCTTT
TRBV5-6,TRBJ1-6,TRBD1,-,CASSSTGFGYNSPLHF,TGTGCCAGCAGCTCGACAGGGTTTGGGTATAATTCACCCCTCCACTTT
TRBV5-1,TRBJ2-7,TRBD2,few,CASSLDSGSTDEQYF,TGCGCCAGCAGCTTGGATAGCGGGAGTACCGACGAGCAGTACTTC
TRBV19,TRBJ2-2,TRBD2,-,CASSISLAGGMNTGELFF,TGTGCCAGTAGTATATCGCTAGCGGGAGGAATGAACACCGGGGAGCTGTTTTTT
TRBV11-3,TRBJ2-3,-,-,CASSLSREEYF,TGTGCCAGCAGCTTGTCGAGGGAGGAGTATTTT
TRBV5-1,TRBJ1-2,-,-,CASSDLDYGYTF,TGCGCCAGCTCCGACTTGGACTATGGCTACACCTTC
TRBV27,TRBJ2-6,TRBD1,-,CASSPGTGMPGANVLTF,TGTGCCAGCAGTCCTGGGACAGGGATGCCCGGGGCCAACGTCCTGACTTTC
TRBV30,TRBJ1-3,TRBD1,-,CARRTGAIAIYF,TGTGCCCGACGGACAGGGGCTATTGCCATATATTTT
TRBV28,TRBJ2-6,-,-,CASFSSHSGANVLTF,TGTGCCAGCTTCTCTTCACACTCTGGGGCCAACGTCCTGACTTTC
TRBV5-1,TRBJ2-7,-,-,CASRDTRSYEQYF,TGCGCCAGCAGAGACACGCGCTCCTACGAGCAGTACTTC
TRBV12-3/TRBV12-4,TRBJ2-1,TRBD2,-,CASIGGGSNEQFF,TGTGCCAGCATCGGCGGGGGGTCCAATGAGCAGTTCTTC
TRBV5-5,TRBJ2-7,-,-,CASSRQDYEQYF,TGTGCCAGCAGCCGACAGGACTACGAGCAGTACTTC
TRBV19,TRBJ2-1,TRBD2,-,CASSIDLAGDNYNEQFF,TGTGCCAGTAGTATAGATCTAGCGGGGGATAACTACAATGAGCAGTTCTTC
TRBV12-3/TRBV12-4,TRBJ1-5,-,-,CASTGQPHQPQHF,TGTGCCAGCACCGGACAGCCACATCAGCCCCAGCATTTT
TRBV24-1,TRBJ2-2,-,-,CATSGWGGGRNTGELFF,TGTGCCACCAGTGGTTGGGGGGGCGGGAGGAACACCGGGGAGCTGTTTTTT
TRBV6-5,TRBJ2-7,-,-,CASSQIQGYEQYF,TGTGCCAGCAGTCAGATACAGGGCTACGAGCAGTACTTC
TRBV3-1/TRBV3-2,TRBJ1-1,-,-,CASSQKATGKNTEAFF,TGTGCCAGCAGCCAAAAGGCAACAGGGAAGAACACTGAAGCTTTCTTT
TRBV11-2,TRBJ1-3,-,-,CASSLSGAGSGNTIYF,TGTGCCAGCAGCTTGTCTGGGGCGGGGTCTGGAAACACCATATATTTT
TRBV7-9,TRBJ1-1,TRBD1,-,CASSLVTGQGANTEAFF,TGTGCCAGCAGCTTAGTAACGGGACAGGGGGCCAACACTGAAGCTTTCTTT
TRBV15,TRBJ2-7,-,-,CATSRDSSYEQYF,TGTGCCACCAGCAGAGACAGCTCCTACGAGCAGTACTTC
TRBV20-1,TRBJ2-1,TRBD2,-,CSASTPRGSGRGTRNEQFF,TGCAGTGCTAGTACGCCCAGGGGTAGCGGGAGGGGGACTAGGAATGAGCAGTTCTTC
TRBV27,TRBJ1-5,TRBD1,-,CASSKQGSNQPQHF,TGTGCCAGCAGCAAACAGGGGAGCAATCAGCCCCAGCATTTT
TRBV5-1,TRBJ1-4,-,-,CASTPRPGQGGEKLFF,TGCGCCAGCACTCCTCGCCCCGGGCAGGGCGGTGAAAAACTGTTTTTT
TRBV3-1/TRBV3-2,TRBJ1-2,TRBD1,once,CASSPRTGGNSGYTF,TGTGCCAGCAGCCCCCGGACAGGGGGAAACAGCGGCTACACCTTC
TRBV2,TRBJ2-6,TRBD1,once,CASTGTASSGANVLTF,TGTGCCAGCACTGGGACAGCTAGCTCCGGGGCCAACGTCCTGACTTTC
TRBV3-1/TRBV3-2,TRBJ1-2,TRBD1,-,CASSQDARGYGYTF,TGTGCCAGCAGCCAAGATGCCAGGGGGTACGGCTACACCTTC
TRBV11-2,TRBJ1-1,-,-,CASSLRQALNTEAFF,TGTGCCAGCAGCTTACGACAGGCCCTCAACACTGAAGCTTTCTTT
TRBV29-1,TRBJ2-1,TRBD2,-,CSIRLAGAPSNEQFF,TGCAGCATACGACTAGCGGGGGCCCCCTCCAATGAGCAGTTCTTC
TRBV27,TRBJ1-2,-,once,CASSQQGTYGYTF,TGTGCCAGCAGTCAGCAGGGGACCTATGGCTACACCTTC
TRBV30,TRBJ2-5,-,-,CAWSVFSGYEETQYF,TGTGCCTGGAGTGTGTTTTCGGGGTATGAAGAGACCCAGTACTTC
TRBV24-1,TRBJ2-5,TRBD2,-,CATSVTGGHETQYF,TGTGCCACCAGTGTAACGGGGGGGCACGAGACCCAGTACTTC
TRBV30,TRBJ1-5,-,-,CAWSYRGNQPQHF,TGTGCCTGGAGCTATCGCGGCAATCAGCCCCAGCATTTT
TRBV6-1,TRBJ1-2,TRBD1,-,CASSVSRPGQGASGYTF,TGTGCCAGCAGTGTCTCCAGACCGGGACAGGGGGCGTCCGGCTACACCTTC
TRBV2,TRBJ2-7,-,-,CAIGSVSYEQYF,TGTGCCATCGGGTCTGTCTCCTACGAGCAGTACTTC
TRBV28,TRBJ1-5,-,-,CASSPAGDNQPQHF,TGTGCCAGCAGTCCGGCGGGGGACAATCAGCCCCAGCATTTT
TRBV5-5,TRBJ1-1,TRBD1,-,CASSSGQGWTEAFF,TGTGCCAGCAGCTCGGGACAGGGGTGGACTGAAGCTTTCTTT
TRBV2,TRBJ1-6,TRBD1,-,CASSTGTGDSPLHF,TGTGCCAGCTCGACCGGGACAGGAGATTCACCCCTCCACTTT
TRBV5-1,TRBJ2-7,TRBD1,-,CASQTAGTGGSEQYF,TGCGCCAGTCAAACAGCCGGGACAGGGGGCTCCGAGCAGTACTTC
TRBV30,TRBJ2-5,-,-,CAWSTSGETQYF,TGTGCCTGGTCGACTAGTGGAGAGACCCAGTACTTC
TRBV29-1,TRBJ2-3,-,-,CSVAERYADTQYF,TGCAGCGTAGCCGAGCGGTATGCGGATACGCAGTATTTT